This T cell receptor beta chain was recovered during a study of shared clonotypes between healthy human individuals. The V end was cut by 6 bases, the J end by 2 bases, with 7 bases between. The CDR3 length is 12 residues. The V gene's germline CDR1 is MNHNS and CDR2 SASEGT. The protocol was immunoSEQ multiplex PCR, while the TCRdb copy is restricted to in-frame clones and leaves out a portion. The repertoire consists of roughly 320,000 clones, with about nine tenths occurring once and the leading ten covering about a sixth. The receptor was isolated from a man between 18 and 29 years old in good health. The chain combines TRBV6-1 with TRBJ1-1; no clear D. The sequenced material came from memory CD8+ T cells sorted from blood. The subset is: CD45RO+ cells pooled with CCR7-negative TemRA cells. The CDR3 DNA sequence: TGTGCCAGCAGGGGGATTAACACTGAAGCTTTCTTT. Translating it yields CASRGINTEAFF.